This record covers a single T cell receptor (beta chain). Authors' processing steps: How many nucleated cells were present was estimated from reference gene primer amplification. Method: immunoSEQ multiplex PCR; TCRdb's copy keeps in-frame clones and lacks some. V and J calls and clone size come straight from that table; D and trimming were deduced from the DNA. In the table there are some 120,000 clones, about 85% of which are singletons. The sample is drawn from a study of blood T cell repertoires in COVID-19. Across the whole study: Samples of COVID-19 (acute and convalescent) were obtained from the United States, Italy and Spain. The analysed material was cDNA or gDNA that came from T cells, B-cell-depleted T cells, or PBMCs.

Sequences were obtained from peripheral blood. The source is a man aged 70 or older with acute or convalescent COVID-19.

CDR3 protein: CSVNSGGEAFF. The CDR3 DNA is TGCAGCGTCAACTCAGGGGGTGAAGCTTTCTTT. V is TRBV29-1 and J is TRBJ1-1; 7 nucleotides agree with TRBD1. The CDR3 consists of 11 residues. Germline V lookup: CDR1 SQVTM, CDR2 ANQGSEA. V lost 6 bases and J lost 7; bases outside the gene matches: 5.